This TCR beta chain was recovered during a study of shared clonotypes between healthy human individuals. V gave up 8 bases and J gave up 3 bases; unmatched junction bases: 7. This CDR3 has 14 amino acids. CDR1 MDHEN and CDR2 SYDVKM come from the germline V gene. TCRdb's table, derived via immunoSEQ multiplex PCR, lists solely in-frame clones and lacks some. The data contain more than 500,000 clones, more than 95% of them seen just once; the ten biggest clones take up 0.055% to 0.075%. This TCR was recovered from a woman aged 25-40 years in good health. V and J are TRBV28 and TRBJ2-1; 7 bases fit TRBD1. Sequenced material: naive CD4+ T cells sorted from blood. The subset: CD45RA+ positively selected. This CDR3 reads CASAPGQSYNEQFF. The CDR3 DNA reads as TGTGCCAGCGCTCCGGGACAGAGCTACAATGAGCAGTTCTTC.